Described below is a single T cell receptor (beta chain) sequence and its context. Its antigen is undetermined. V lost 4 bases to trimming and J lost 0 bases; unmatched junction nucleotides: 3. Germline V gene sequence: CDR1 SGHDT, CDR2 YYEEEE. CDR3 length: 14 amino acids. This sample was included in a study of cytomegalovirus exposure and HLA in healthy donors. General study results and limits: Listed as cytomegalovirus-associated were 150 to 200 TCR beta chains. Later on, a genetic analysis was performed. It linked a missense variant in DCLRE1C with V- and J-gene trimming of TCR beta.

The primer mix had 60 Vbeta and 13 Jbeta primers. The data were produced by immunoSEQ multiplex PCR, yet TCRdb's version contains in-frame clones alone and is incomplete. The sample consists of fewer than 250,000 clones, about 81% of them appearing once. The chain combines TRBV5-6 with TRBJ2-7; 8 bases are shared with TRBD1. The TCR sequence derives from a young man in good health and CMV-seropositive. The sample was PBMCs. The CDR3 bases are TGTGCCAGCAGCACCGGGACAGGCTCCTACGAGCAGTACTTC. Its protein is CASSTGTGSYEQYF.